One sample yielded the 8 T cell receptor beta chains listed below, sequenced in a study of T and B cells in COVID-19 patients. Blood genomic DNA input for TRB amplification was roughly 220-500 ng. BIOMED2 TRB-A/B primer pools were used in multiplex TRB PCR. One entry per CDR3 protein, called by TCRdb with MiXCR from the multiplex PCR reads. The sample has 15,000 or so distinct CDR3 sequences; 28% are singletons. The sequencing input was blood. Receptors originate from a human donor who had recovered from COVID-19.

This clonotype is medium-sized in the sample. V is TRBV12-3 or TRBV12-4 and J is TRBJ1-6, with 11 positions matching TRBD1. The CDR3 covers 14 residues. V shed 6 bases, J shed 10 bases, and the junction held 5 bases outside the gene matches. This CDR3 is CASSLDRGRSPLHF. CDR3 sequence (DNA): TGTGCCAGCAGCCTGGACAGGGGGCGGTCACCCCTCCACTTT.

The V call is TRBV7-2, the J call TRBJ1-1, with D possibly being TRBD1 (6 bases). The CDR3 runs 14 residues. V was clipped by 0 bases and J by 11 bases, with 16 bases between them. CDR1 is SGHTA, CDR2 FQGNSA, per germline. The CDR3 coding sequence is TGTGCCAGCAGCTTAGCGGGGCTAGGGAGGGGGGCTTTCTTT. Translated, it gives CASSLAGLGRGAFF.

This clonotype is categorized as medium-sized. V gene TRBV19 combines with J gene TRBJ2-1, with TRBD2 matching 11 bases. In germline, CDR1 is LNHDA, CDR2 SQIVND (reference sequence). The CDR3 has 13 residues. V trimming: 5 bases; J trimming: 10 bases; junction bases outside the gene matches: 4. CDR3 loop: CASSSRLAGEQFF. For the CDR3, the DNA is TGTGCCAGTAGTTCTCGACTAGCGGGGGAGCAGTTCTTC. Full variable domain (rest looked up from reference TRBV19 and TRBJ2-1): DGGITQSPKYLFRKEGQNVTLSCEQNLNHDAMYWYRQDPGQGLRLIYYSQIVNDFQKGDIAEGYSVSREKKESFPLTVTSAQKNPTAFYLCASSSRLAGEQFFGPGTRLTVL.

Regarding this clonotype: One end of the junction fails to match germline, which may point to a read error. The chain uses TRBV5-1 and TRBJ2-6, with a weak D call TRBD1 (5 bases). The CDR3 consists of 17 residues. CDR1 SGHRS and CDR2 YFSETQ come from the germline V gene. CDR3 in amino acids: CASSLEAAMSGANVLTF. CDR3 nucleotides: TGCGCCAGCAGCTTGGAGGCGGCCATGTCTGGGGCCAACGTCCTGACTTTT.

V usage is TRBV7-9 and J usage is TRBJ2-3; D gene ambiguous. With 5 bases removed from V and 3 bases from J, the gap between germline ends came to 9 bases. The CDR3 is 13 residues long. CDR1 SEHNR and CDR2 FQNEAQ come from the germline V gene (reference sequence). The CDR3 region has the DNA TGTGCCAGCAGCCAAGCACAGACAGATACGCAGTATTTT. Translating it yields CASSQAQTDTQYF.

In its sample, this clonotype was seen many times. The CDR3 sequence is CASSFGVRDTQYF. The CDR3 DNA follows: TGTGCCAGCTCCTTTGGGGTCAGGGATACGCAGTATTTT. The chain employs TRBV18 and TRBJ2-3; no firm D call. Germline-derived CDR1 and CDR2 are KGHSH and LQKENI. Trimming pared 6 bases from V and 6 bases from J, leaving 13 bases between. The CDR3 consists of 13 residues.

The genes are TRBV4-3 and TRBJ1-1, with 9 positions matching TRBD1. The CDR3 sequence is 16 residues long. Germline CDR1 is LGHNA and CDR2 is YSLEER. With V trimmed by 2 bases and J by 0 bases, 4 bases remained unmatched. Written as DNA, the CDR3 is TGCGCCAGCAGCCAACAGACAGGGGGGATGAACACTGAAGCTTTCTTT. This sequence encodes CASSQQTGGMNTEAFF.

This clonotype was recorded at least ten times. The chain is built from TRBV6-6 and TRBJ2-7, with 10 bases identical to TRBD2. The J segment lost 0 bases and the V segment lost 5 bases, leaving 4 bases of the junction unmatched. There are 15 residues in the CDR3. Looked up from germline, CDR1 is MNHNY and CDR2 is SVGAGI (reference sequence). In DNA form, the CDR3 reads TGTGCCAGCAGTCCGGGACTAGCGAGCTCCTACGAGCAGTACTTC. Its protein is CASSPGLASSYEQYF.